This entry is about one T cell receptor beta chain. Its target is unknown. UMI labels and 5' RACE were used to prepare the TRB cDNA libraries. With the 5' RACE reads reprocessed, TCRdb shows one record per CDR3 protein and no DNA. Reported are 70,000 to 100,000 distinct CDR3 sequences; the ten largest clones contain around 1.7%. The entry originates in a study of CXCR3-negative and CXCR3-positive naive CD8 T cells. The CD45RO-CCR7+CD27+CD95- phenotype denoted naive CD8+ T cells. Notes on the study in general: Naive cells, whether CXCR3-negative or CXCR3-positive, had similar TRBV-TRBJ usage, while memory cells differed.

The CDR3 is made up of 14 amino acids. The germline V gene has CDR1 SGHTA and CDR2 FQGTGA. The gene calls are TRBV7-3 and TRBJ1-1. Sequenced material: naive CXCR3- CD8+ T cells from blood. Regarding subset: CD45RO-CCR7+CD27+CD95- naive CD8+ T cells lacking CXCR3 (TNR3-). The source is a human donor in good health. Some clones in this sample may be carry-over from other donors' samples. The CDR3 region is CASSESRGNTEAFF.